Shown below are 22 T cell receptor beta chains from a single sample sequenced in a study of T cells after yellow fever vaccination. TCRdb re-analysed the 5' RACE reads in MiXCR, keeping a single row per CDR3 protein. The top ten hold 35% to 45% of the sample, which has about 73,000 distinct CDR3 sequences, approximately 7.5% seen once. This specimen was CD8+ T cells sorted from PBMCs, taken on the day of the yellow fever booster vaccination. All receptors derive from a man in his thirties or forties who received the YFV17D yellow fever vaccine.

The V gene is TRBV13, the J gene TRBJ2-5; no reliable D call. The germline gives CDR1 PRHDT, CDR2 FYEKMQ (reference sequence). The CDR3 length is 13 residues. V lost 3 bases, J lost 2 bases, and 7 bases lay in between. This chain's CDR3 is CASSFRIQETQYF. In DNA, the CDR3 is TGTGCCAGCAGCTTTCGGATTCAAGAGACCCAGTACTTC.

The chain carries TRBV4-2 and TRBJ2-5; D not resolved. The CDR3 length is 16 residues. The germline CDR1 and CDR2 sequences are LGHNA and YNFKEQ. V gave up 1 base and J gave up 2 bases, with 14 bases separating them. DNA for the CDR3: TGTGCCAGCAGCCAAGGTTGGGCCGCGTCTCAAGAGACCCAGTACTTC. Protein product: CASSQGWAASQETQYF.

CDR3 in amino acids: CAGAGVEQYF. The CDR3 coding sequence is TGTGCTGGAGCGGGTGTTGAGCAGTACTTC. This chain joins TRBV25-1 and TRBJ2-7; D is possibly TRBD2 (6 bases). Germline loops: CDR1 MGHDK, CDR2 SYGVNS. The CDR3 consists of 10 residues.

This clonotype was seen only a few times. The genes are TRBV12-5 and TRBJ2-1; 7 bases are a match to TRBD2. Trimming cost V 4 bases and J 5 bases; bases outside gene matches: 26. Looked up from germline, CDR1 is LGHNT and CDR2 is FRNRAP. The CDR3 spans 21 residues. The CDR3 sequence is CASGWEGSKAGSLPPHNEQFF. In DNA form, the CDR3 reads TGTGCTAGTGGTTGGGAGGGGTCGAAAGCGGGGTCCCTCCCCCCACACAATGAGCAGTTCTTC.

V gene TRBV30 combines with J gene TRBJ2-1, with D perhaps TRBD1 (6 bases). This CDR3 is 12 amino acids long. Germline V gene lookup returns CDR1 GTSNPN and CDR2 SVGIG (reference sequence). The ends were cut back, 5 bases at V and 8 bases at J, with 13 bases in the middle. The CDR3 spells CAWAARGYEQFF. CDR3 nucleotide sequence: TGTGCCTGGGCGGCCAGGGGCTATGAGCAGTTCTTC.

This clonotype was detected many times. V is TRBV9 and J is TRBJ2-5; 11 positions agree with TRBD2. Per germline, CDR1 SGDLS and CDR2 YYNGEE. CDR3 size: 15 residues. Trimming at V came to 3 bases and at J to 4 bases, leaving 5 bases not matched to a gene. CDR3 in DNA: TGTGCCAGCAGCGGTAGCGGGAGGGACGTAGAGACCCAGTACTTC. It encodes CASSGSGRDVETQYF.

Only a few counts were recorded for this clonotype. V usage is TRBV11-2 and J usage is TRBJ2-7; 7 bases fit TRBD2. This CDR3 region has 13 residues. Losses at the gene ends were 5 bases for V and 5 bases for J; bases not matched to a gene: 6. Per the germline V gene, CDR1 is SGHAT and CDR2 is FQNNGV. CDR3 loop: CASSQSGAHEQYF. The CDR3 DNA sequence: TGTGCCAGCAGCCAAAGCGGGGCGCACGAGCAGTACTTC.

This clonotype was picked up one time. The V call is TRBV7-2, the J call TRBJ2-1; no definite D call. The ends were cut back, 5 bases at V and 2 bases at J, with 7 bases in the middle. CDR3 length: 13 residues. Per the germline V gene, CDR1 is SGHTA and CDR2 is FQGNSA. The CDR3 DNA reads as TGTGCCAGCAGCCCCAATCCCTACAATGAGCAGTTCTTC. It specifies CASSPNPYNEQFF.

Comments on this clonotype: A much more abundant neighbour one base away suggests this may be a read error. This sequence joins TRBV20-1 and TRBJ2-1; D possibly corresponds to TRBD2 (6 bases). The germline V and J ends were trimmed by 3 bases and 6 bases, with 12 bases remaining between them. CDR1 is DFQATT, CDR2 SNEGSKA, per germline (reference sequence). The CDR3 runs to 13 residues. The CDR3 coding sequence is TGCAGTGCTAGGATCGGGAGAAGCAATGAGCAGTTCTTC. Encoded protein: CSARIGRSNEQFF.

This chain joins TRBV4-2 and TRBJ2-1; D remains unclear. V lost 6 bases to trimming and J lost 0 bases, with 12 bases between them. The germline V gene encodes CDR1 LGHNA and CDR2 YNFKEQ. This CDR3 has 15 amino acids. CDR3 sequence reads: CASRDDRSSYNEQFF. As DNA, the CDR3 is TGTGCCAGCAGAGACGACCGAAGCTCCTACAATGAGCAGTTCTTC.

The V gene is TRBV6-1, the J gene TRBJ2-5; TRBD2 matches at 11 bases. In germline, CDR1 is MNHNS, CDR2 SASEGT. This CDR3 has 15 amino acids. Trimming took 6 bases from V and 5 from J; bases not matched to a gene: 8. CDR3 nucleotide sequence: TGTGCCAGCAGATTCGGACTAGCGGGCGCGGAGACCCAGTACTTC. Translation: CASRFGLAGAETQYF.

This rearrangement joins TRBV20-1 to TRBJ2-1; D possibly corresponds to TRBD1 (6 bases). The V gene lost 3 bases and the J gene lost 0 bases, with 9 bases spanning the gap. Germline V gene data show CDR1 as DFQATT and CDR2 as SNEGSKA (reference sequence). The CDR3 length is 14 residues. CDR3 loop: CSASLQGSYNEQFF. The CDR3 DNA follows: TGCAGTGCTAGTTTACAGGGCTCCTACAATGAGCAGTTCTTC.

This clonotype appeared a few times. The chain has TRBV6-2 or TRBV6-3 and TRBJ1-4; D gene ambiguous. CDR1 is MNHEY, CDR2 SVGEGT, per germline. Trimming left V 0 bases short and J 0 bases short, with 11 bases between. The length of the CDR3 is 17 residues. This CDR3 reads CASSYSGNEATNEKLFF. CDR3 nucleotides: TGTGCCAGCAGTTACTCGGGAAACGAAGCAACTAATGAAAAACTGTTTTTT.

The V call is TRBV9, the J call TRBJ1-2; no firm D call. The CDR3 has 16 amino acids. The V gene's germline CDR1 is SGDLS and CDR2 YYNGEE. The V end was cut by 3 bases, the J end by 4 bases, with 19 bases between. This CDR3 is CASSGQTEGSSYGYTF. The CDR3 DNA reads TGTGCCAGCAGCGGACAAACGGAGGGCTCGAGCTATGGCTACACCTTC.

In its sample, this clonotype was seen many times. J is TRBJ1-5 and V is TRBV2, with 7 bases matching TRBD1. In germline, CDR1 is SNHLY, CDR2 FYNNEI. This CDR3 has 15 amino acids. The trim removed 4 bases at V and 1 base at J, leaving 4 bases unmatched. CDR3 loop: CASSVVDRSNQPQHF. In DNA, the CDR3 is TGTGCCAGCAGTGTTGTGGACAGGAGCAATCAGCCCCAGCATTTT.

This clonotype came up a few times. This chain uses TRBV20-1 with TRBJ2-1; D gene ambiguous. This CDR3 contains 16 residues. Germline values: CDR1 DFQATT, CDR2 SNEGSKA (reference sequence). V lost 4 bases and J lost 0, with 16 bases in between. In nucleotides, the CDR3 is TGCAGTGCTACTACGATGGAGTCGAGCTCCTACAATGAGCAGTTCTTC. This gives the protein CSATTMESSSYNEQFF.

The chain combines TRBV11-2 with TRBJ2-2; no firm D call. Germline V CDR1 and CDR2: SGHAT, FQNNGV. V lost 5 bases and J lost 3, with 1 base in between. This CDR3 has 11 residues. The CDR3 bases are TGTGCCAGCAGCCACACCGGGGAGCTGTTTTTT. It encodes CASSHTGELFF. Complete variable domain (other parts from reference TRBV11-2 and TRBJ2-2): EAGVAQSPRYKIIEKRQSVAFWCNPISGHATLYWYQQILGQGPKLLIQFQNNGVVDDSQLPKDRFSAERLKGVDSTLKIQPAKLEDSAVYLCASSHTGELFFGEGSRLTVL.

V and J are TRBV12-3 or TRBV12-4 and TRBJ2-1; no clear D gene. The germline V and J ends were trimmed by 5 bases and 10 bases, with 12 bases remaining between them. The CDR3 loop spans 12 amino acids. CDR3 bases: TGTGCCAGCAGTCCATCTACCATGGAGCAGTTCTTC. Translated, it gives CASSPSTMEQFF.

About this clonotype itself: Its ends do not fully match the called genes, so a read error is possible. J is TRBJ2-7 and V is TRBV20-1; D is unclear. Germline values: CDR1 DFQATT, CDR2 SNEGSKA (reference sequence). This CDR3 region has 13 residues. The CDR3 reads CGASEVASDEQYF. In nucleotides, the CDR3 is TGCGGTGCCTCGGAAGTGGCGAGCGACGAGCAGTACTTC.

There are a few counts of this clonotype. The chain links TRBV12-3 or TRBV12-4 to TRBJ1-3, with 7 bases matching TRBD1. The J segment lost 2 bases and the V segment lost 7 bases, leaving 11 bases of the junction unmatched. The CDR3 is 16 residues long. Here the CDR3 DNA reads TGTGCCAGCACCCTTCGACAGGGTAATCCTGGAAACACCATATATTTT. Encoded protein: CASTLRQGNPGNTIYF.

This clonotype has a handful of counts. The rearrangement links TRBV14 to TRBJ2-6; D ambiguous. The germline V gene has CDR1 SGHDN and CDR2 FVKESK. The CDR3 sequence is 14 residues long. V lost 1 base, J lost 12 bases, and 13 bases lay in between. The CDR3: CASSQAFTLPVLTF. In nucleotides, the CDR3 is TGTGCCAGCAGCCAAGCCTTCACACTCCCCGTCCTGACTTTC. The variable domain in full, with the rest retrieved from reference TRBV14 and TRBJ2-6, is EAGVTQFPSHSVIEKGQTVTLRCDPISGHDNLYWYRRVMGKEIKFLLHFVKESKQDESGMPNNRFLAERTGGTYSTLKVQPAELEDSGVYFCASSQAFTLPVLTFGAGSRLTVL.

The genes are TRBV4-3 and TRBJ2-5; 10 bases are a match to TRBD2. J gave up 2 bases and V 6 bases, and 6 bases lay outside the gene matches. Germline V gives CDR1 LGHNA, CDR2 YSLEER. The CDR3 loop spans 15 amino acids. In DNA, the CDR3 is TGCGCCAGCAGTCACACTAGCGGGGTGCAAGAGACCCAGTACTTC. Translated, it gives CASSHTSGVQETQYF.